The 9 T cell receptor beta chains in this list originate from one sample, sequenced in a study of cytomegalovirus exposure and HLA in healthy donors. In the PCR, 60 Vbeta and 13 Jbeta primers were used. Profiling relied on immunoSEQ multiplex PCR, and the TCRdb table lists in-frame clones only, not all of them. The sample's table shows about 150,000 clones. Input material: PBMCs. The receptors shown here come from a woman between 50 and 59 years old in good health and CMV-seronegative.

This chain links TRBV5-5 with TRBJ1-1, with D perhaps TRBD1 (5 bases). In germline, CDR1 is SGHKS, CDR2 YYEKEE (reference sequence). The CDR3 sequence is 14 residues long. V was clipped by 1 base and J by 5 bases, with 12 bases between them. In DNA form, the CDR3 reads TGTGCCAGCAGCTTGACAGGAGGGTTGACTGAAGCTTTCTTT. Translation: CASSLTGGLTEAFF.

This CDR3 reads CASRDRVDEQYF. The CDR3 DNA is TGCGCCAGCCGGGACAGAGTCGACGAGCAGTACTTC. This chain links TRBV5-1 with TRBJ2-7, with 7 bases matching TRBD1. Looked up from germline, CDR1 is SGHRS and CDR2 is YFSETQ. There are 12 residues in the CDR3. The ends lost 7 bases at V and 5 bases at J; junction bases unmatched: 6.

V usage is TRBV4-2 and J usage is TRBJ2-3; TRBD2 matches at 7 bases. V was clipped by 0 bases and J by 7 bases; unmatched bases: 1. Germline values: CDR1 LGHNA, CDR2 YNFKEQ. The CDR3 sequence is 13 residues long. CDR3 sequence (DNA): TGTGCCAGCAGCCAAGAGCGGGGGAATACGCAGTATTTT. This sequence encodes CASSQERGNTQYF.

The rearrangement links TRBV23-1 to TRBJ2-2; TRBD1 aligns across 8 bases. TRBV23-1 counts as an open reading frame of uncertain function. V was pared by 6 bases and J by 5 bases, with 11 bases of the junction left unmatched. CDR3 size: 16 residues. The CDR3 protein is CASRDTGGDRTGELFF. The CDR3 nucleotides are TGCGCCAGCAGAGACACAGGGGGAGACCGAACCGGGGAGCTGTTTTTT.

CDR3 in amino acids: CASSQLQGRVQYF. CDR3 sequence (DNA): TGTGCCAGCAGCCAACTACAGGGGCGGGTGCAGTACTTC. V is TRBV14 and J is TRBJ2-7; 7 positions match TRBD1. CDR1 and CDR2 from the germline V gene are SGHDN and FVKESK. The CDR3 sequence is 13 residues long. Unmatched junction bases numbered 7, after V lost 2 bases and J lost 9 bases.

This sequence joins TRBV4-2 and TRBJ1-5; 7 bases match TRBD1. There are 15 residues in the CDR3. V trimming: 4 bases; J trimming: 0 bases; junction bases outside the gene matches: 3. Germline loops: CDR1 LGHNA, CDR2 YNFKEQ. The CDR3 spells CASSPHRGSNQPQHF. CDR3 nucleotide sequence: TGTGCCAGCAGCCCACACAGGGGTAGCAATCAGCCCCAGCATTTT.

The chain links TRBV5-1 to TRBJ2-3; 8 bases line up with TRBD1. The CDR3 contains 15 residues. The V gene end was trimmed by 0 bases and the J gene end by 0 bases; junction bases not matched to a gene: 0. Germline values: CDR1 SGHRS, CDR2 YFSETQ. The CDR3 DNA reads TGCGCCAGCAGCTTGGGACAGGGGAGCACAGATACGCAGTATTTT. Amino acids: CASSLGQGSTDTQYF. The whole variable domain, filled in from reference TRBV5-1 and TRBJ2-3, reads KAGVTQTPRYLIKTRGQQVTLSCSPISGHRSVSWYQQTPGQGLQFLFEYFSETQRNKGNFPGRFSGRQFSNSRSEMNVSTLELGDSALYLCASSLGQGSTDTQYFGPGTRLTVL.

CDR3: CASSYREQTEAFF. As DNA, the CDR3 is TGTGCCAGCAGCTACAGGGAACAGACTGAAGCTTTCTTT. The rearrangement joins TRBV7-8 to TRBJ1-1, with D possibly being TRBD1 (6 bases). Trimming removed 4 bases from V and 5 bases from J, with 11 bases in between. CDR1 SGHVS and CDR2 FQNEAQ come from the germline V gene. There are 13 residues in the CDR3.

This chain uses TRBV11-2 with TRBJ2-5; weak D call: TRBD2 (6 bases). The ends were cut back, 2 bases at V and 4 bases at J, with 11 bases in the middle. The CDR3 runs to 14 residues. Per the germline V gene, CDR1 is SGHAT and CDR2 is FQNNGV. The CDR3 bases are TGTGCCAGCAGCTTATCCCAGGGAGGAGAGACCCAGTACTTC. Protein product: CASSLSQGGETQYF.